These 9 T cell receptor beta chains share one sample of origin, sequenced in a study of shared clonotypes between healthy human individuals. Method: immunoSEQ multiplex PCR; TCRdb's copy keeps in-frame clones and lacks some. The table records hundreds of thousands of clones, around 96% of them present only once. The naive CD8 subset, CD45RO-negative cells positively selected for CCR7, excluded terminally differentiated effector memory CD45RA+ cells. Sequenced: naive CD8+ T cells sorted from blood. These receptors were taken from a woman younger than 45 in good health.

V and J are TRBV5-5 and TRBJ2-7, with D maybe TRBD1 (6 bases). Germline V gives CDR1 SGHKS, CDR2 YYEKEE (reference sequence). The CDR3 covers 15 residues. Trimming removed 5 bases from V and 2 bases from J, with 17 bases in between. CDR3 loop: CASRQGWDGPYEQYF. CDR3 bases: TGTGCCAGCAGACAGGGTTGGGACGGGCCCTACGAGCAGTACTTC.

The chain carries TRBV28 and TRBJ2-1; 9 bases map to TRBD1. Trimming cost V 7 bases and J 1 base; bases outside gene matches: 8. Germline CDR1 is MDHEN and CDR2 is SYDVKM. CDR3 length: 16 residues. CDR3 region: CASTPYRGLSYNEQFF. CDR3 sequence (DNA): TGTGCCAGCACCCCTTACAGGGGGCTTTCCTACAATGAGCAGTTCTTC.

The chain employs TRBV6-6 and TRBJ2-1; tentatively, D is TRBD1 or TRBD2 (5 bases each). CDR1 and CDR2 (germline): MNHNY, SVGAGI (reference sequence). The CDR3 is made up of 15 amino acids. The germline V and J ends were trimmed by 5 bases and 9 bases, with 20 bases remaining between them. The CDR3 protein is CASSDSGGTRGEQFF. Here the CDR3 DNA reads TGTGCCAGCAGTGACAGTGGAGGCACCCGGGGTGAGCAGTTCTTC.

The gene calls are TRBV27 and TRBJ2-3; 9 bases map to TRBD2. The CDR3 contains 14 residues. J gave up 0 bases and V 6 bases, and 1 base lay outside the gene matches. The germline gives CDR1 MNHEY, CDR2 SMNVEV (reference sequence). The CDR3 DNA reads TGTGCCAGCAGGGGACTAGCTAGCACAGATACGCAGTATTTT. Amino acid sequence: CASRGLASTDTQYF.

The chain carries TRBV28 and TRBJ2-5; D remains unclear. The better agreement between TRBJ2-7 and the DNA end casts doubt on the J call. This CDR3 contains 11 residues. Germline loops: CDR1 MDHEN, CDR2 SYDVKM. The CDR3 reads CASSYAYEQYF. In DNA form, the CDR3 reads TGTGCCAGCAGTTATGCCTACGAGCAGTACTTC.

V usage is TRBV4-2 and J usage is TRBJ2-1; 11 bases are shared with TRBD2. CDR3 length: 15 residues. Germline V gene sequence: CDR1 LGHNA, CDR2 YNFKEQ. After removal of 3 bases from V and 10 bases from J, the junction contained 8 bases not matched to a gene. The CDR3: CASSHTLAGGREQFF. DNA for the CDR3: TGTGCCAGCAGCCATACGCTAGCGGGAGGTAGGGAGCAGTTCTTC.

This sequence joins TRBV10-2 and TRBJ2-1; perhaps TRBD2 as D (7 bases). The V gene lost 8 bases and the J gene lost 10 bases, with 12 bases spanning the gap. Germline CDR1 WSHSY, CDR2 SAAADI. The CDR3 loop spans 11 amino acids. Here the CDR3 DNA reads TGCGCCAGCTACGGGGGGCACGAGCAGTTCTTC. Its translation: CASYGGHEQFF.

The chain uses TRBV5-4 and TRBJ1-2; TRBD1 aligns across 7 bases. Germline V lookup: CDR1 SGHNT, CDR2 YYREEE (reference sequence). This CDR3 is 15 amino acids long. The V segment lost 4 bases and the J segment 4 bases; nucleotides outside the gene matches: 10. The CDR3: CASSLSNRGFYGYTF. In DNA, the CDR3 is TGTGCCAGCAGCCTTAGTAACAGGGGCTTCTATGGCTACACCTTC.

The rearrangement links TRBV27 to TRBJ1-4; TRBD1 matches 7 bases. The CDR3 contains 17 residues. V gave up 3 bases and J gave up 4 bases; unmatched junction bases: 11. Germline-derived CDR1 and CDR2 are MNHEY and SMNVEV (reference sequence). The CDR3 nucleotides are TGTGCCAGCAGTTTTAAGAGGGGGCGAGTTAATAATGAAAAACTGTTTTTT. It translates to CASSFKRGRVNNEKLFF.